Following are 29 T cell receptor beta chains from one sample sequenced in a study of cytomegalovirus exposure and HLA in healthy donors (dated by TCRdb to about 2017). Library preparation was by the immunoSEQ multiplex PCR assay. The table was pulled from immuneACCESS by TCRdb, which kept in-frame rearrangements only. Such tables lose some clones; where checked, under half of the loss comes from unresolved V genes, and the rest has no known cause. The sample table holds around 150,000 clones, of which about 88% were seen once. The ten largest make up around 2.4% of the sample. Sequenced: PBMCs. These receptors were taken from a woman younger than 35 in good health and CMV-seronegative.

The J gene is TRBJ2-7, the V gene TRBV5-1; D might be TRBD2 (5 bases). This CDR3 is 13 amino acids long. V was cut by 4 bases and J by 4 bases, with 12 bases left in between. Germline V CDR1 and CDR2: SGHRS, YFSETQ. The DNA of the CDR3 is TGCGCCAGCAGCCAAGATAGGAGGTACGAGCAGTACTTC. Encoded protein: CASSQDRRYEQYF.

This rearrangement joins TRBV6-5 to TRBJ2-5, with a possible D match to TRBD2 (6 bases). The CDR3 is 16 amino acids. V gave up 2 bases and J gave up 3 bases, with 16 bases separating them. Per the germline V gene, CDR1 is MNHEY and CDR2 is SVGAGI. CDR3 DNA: TGTGCCAGCAGTTACGGAGGGGAGCGACTAAAAGAGACCCAGTACTTC. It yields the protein CASSYGGERLKETQYF.

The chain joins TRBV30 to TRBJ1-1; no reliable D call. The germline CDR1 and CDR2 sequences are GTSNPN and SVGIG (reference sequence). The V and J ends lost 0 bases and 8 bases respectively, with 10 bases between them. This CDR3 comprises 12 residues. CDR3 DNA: TGTGCCTGGAGTGTAAACCTCGGGGAAGCTTTCTTT. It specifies CAWSVNLGEAFF.

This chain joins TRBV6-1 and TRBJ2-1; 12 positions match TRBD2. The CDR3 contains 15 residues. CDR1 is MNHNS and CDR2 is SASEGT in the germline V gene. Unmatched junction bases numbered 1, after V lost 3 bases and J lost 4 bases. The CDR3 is CASSDLAGGYNEQFF. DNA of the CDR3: TGTGCCAGCAGTGACCTAGCGGGAGGGTACAATGAGCAGTTCTTC.

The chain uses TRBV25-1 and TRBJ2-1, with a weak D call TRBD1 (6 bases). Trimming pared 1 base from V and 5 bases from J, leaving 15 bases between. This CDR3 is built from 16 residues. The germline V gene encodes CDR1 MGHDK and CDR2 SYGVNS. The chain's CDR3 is CASSESGDPVDNEQFF. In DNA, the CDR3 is TGTGCCAGCAGTGAATCAGGGGACCCGGTCGACAATGAGCAGTTCTTC.

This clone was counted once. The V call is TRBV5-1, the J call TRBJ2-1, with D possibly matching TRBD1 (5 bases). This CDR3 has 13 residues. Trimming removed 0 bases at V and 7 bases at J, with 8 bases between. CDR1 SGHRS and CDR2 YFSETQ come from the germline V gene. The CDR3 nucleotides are TGCGCCAGCAGCTTGGCCGACAGAAATGAGCAGTTCTTC. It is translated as CASSLADRNEQFF.

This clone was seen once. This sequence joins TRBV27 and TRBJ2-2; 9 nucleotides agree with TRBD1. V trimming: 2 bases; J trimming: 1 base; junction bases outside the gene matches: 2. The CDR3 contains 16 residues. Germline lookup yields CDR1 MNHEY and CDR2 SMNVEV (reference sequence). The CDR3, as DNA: TGTGCCAGCAGTTTAGTGGGACAGGGGAACACCGGGGAGCTGTTTTTT. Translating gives CASSLVGQGNTGELFF.

As DNA, the CDR3 is TGCGCCAGCAGCCAAGATATAAGACTAGCGGTGCCCAACGAGCAGTACTTC. It codes for CASSQDIRLAVPNEQYF. The rearrangement joins TRBV4-1 to TRBJ2-7, with 9 bases lining up with TRBD2. The V gene's germline CDR1 is MGHRA and CDR2 YSYEKL. V shed 0 bases, J shed 5 bases, and the junction held 11 bases outside the gene matches. CDR3 length: 17 residues.

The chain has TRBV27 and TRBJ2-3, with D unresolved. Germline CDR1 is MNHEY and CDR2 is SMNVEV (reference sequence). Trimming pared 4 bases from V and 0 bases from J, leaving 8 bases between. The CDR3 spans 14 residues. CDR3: CASSYVGSTDTQYF. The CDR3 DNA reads TGTGCCAGCAGTTATGTCGGGAGCACAGATACGCAGTATTTT.

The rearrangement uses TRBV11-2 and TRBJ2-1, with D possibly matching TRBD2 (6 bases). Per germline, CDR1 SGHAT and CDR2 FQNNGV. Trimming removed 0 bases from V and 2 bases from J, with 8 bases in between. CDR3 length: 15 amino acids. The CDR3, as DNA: TGTGCCAGCAGCTTAGAGGGGGAGGCCTACAATGAGCAGTTCTTC. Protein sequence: CASSLEGEAYNEQFF.

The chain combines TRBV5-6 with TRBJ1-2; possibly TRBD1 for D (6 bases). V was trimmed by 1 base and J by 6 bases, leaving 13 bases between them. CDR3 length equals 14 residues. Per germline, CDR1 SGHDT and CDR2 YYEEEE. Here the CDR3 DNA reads TGTGCCAGCAGCTTGTACAGGGCAAGTAATGGCTACACCTTC. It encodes CASSLYRASNGYTF.

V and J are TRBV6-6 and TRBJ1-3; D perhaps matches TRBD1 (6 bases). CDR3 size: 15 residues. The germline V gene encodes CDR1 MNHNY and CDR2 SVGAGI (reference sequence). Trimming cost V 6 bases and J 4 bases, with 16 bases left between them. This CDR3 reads CASSPKSGQGNTIYF. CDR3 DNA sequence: TGTGCCAGCAGCCCTAAATCGGGACAAGGAAACACCATATATTTT.

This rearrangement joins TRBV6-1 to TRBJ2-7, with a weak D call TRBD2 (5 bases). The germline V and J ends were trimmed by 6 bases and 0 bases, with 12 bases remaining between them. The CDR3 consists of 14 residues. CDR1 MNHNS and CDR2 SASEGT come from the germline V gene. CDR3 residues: CASRSLVISYEQYF. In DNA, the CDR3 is TGTGCCAGCAGATCACTAGTTATCTCCTACGAGCAGTACTTC.

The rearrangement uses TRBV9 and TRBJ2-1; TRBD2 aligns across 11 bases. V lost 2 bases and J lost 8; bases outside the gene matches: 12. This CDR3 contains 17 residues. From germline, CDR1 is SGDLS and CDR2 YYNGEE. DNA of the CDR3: TGTGCCAGCAGCGTCGAGGGACTAGCGGAGGACGGCGATGAGCAGTTCTTC. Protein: CASSVEGLAEDGDEQFF.

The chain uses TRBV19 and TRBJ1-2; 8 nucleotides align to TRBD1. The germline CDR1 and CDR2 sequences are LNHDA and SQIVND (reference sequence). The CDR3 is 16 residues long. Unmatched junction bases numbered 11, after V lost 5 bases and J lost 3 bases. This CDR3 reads CASSGPQGARDYGYTF. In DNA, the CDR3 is TGTGCCAGTAGTGGGCCCCAGGGGGCGCGGGACTATGGCTACACCTTC.

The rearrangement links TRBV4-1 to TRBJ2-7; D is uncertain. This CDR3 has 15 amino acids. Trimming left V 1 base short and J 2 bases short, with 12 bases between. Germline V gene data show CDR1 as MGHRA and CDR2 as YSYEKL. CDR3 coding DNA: TGCGCCAGCAGCCAAGGGCCAGGTTGGGCCTACGAGCAGTACTTC. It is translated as CASSQGPGWAYEQYF.

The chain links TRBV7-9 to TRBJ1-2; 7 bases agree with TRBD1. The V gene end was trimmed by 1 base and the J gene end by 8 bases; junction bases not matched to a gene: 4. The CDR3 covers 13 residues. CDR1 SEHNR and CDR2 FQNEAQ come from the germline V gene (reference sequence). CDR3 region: CASSLDRGRGYTF. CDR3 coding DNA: TGTGCCAGCAGCTTAGACAGGGGACGCGGCTACACCTTC.

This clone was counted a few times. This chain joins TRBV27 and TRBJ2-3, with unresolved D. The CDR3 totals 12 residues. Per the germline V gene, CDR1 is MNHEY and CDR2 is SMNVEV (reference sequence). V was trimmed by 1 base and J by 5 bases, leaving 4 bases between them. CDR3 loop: CASSLYGDTQYF. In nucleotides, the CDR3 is TGTGCCAGCAGTTTATACGGAGATACGCAGTATTTT.

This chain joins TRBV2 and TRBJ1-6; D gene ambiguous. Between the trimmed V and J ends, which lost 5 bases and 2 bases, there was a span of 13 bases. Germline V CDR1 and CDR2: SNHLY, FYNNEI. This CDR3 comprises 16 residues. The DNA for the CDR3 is TGTGCCAGCAGTAAAGGGAGAGTCGCCTATAATTCACCCCTCCACTTT. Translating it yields CASSKGRVAYNSPLHF.

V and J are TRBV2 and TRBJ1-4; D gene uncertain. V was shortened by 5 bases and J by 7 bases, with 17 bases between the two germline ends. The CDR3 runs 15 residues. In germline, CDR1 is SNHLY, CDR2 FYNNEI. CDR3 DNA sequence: TGTGCCAGCAGTAGGAATGAGGGAGCCTTTGAAAAACTGTTTTTT. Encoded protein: CASSRNEGAFEKLFF.

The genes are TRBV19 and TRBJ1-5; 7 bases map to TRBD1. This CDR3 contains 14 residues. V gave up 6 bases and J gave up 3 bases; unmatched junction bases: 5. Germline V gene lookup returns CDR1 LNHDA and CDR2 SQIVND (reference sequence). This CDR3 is CASSLTGANQPQHF. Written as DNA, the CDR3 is TGTGCCAGTAGCCTTACAGGGGCCAATCAGCCCCAGCATTTT.

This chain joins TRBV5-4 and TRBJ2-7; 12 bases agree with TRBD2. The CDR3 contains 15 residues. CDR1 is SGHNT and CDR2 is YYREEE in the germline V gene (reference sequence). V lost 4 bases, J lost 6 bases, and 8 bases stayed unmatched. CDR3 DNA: TGTGCCAGCAGCCCTAGCGGGGGGGCTCTCAGCGAGCAGTACTTC. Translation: CASSPSGGALSEQYF.

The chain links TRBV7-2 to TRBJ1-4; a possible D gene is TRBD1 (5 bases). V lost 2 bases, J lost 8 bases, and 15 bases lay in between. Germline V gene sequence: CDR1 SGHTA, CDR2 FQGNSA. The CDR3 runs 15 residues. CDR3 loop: CASSLFGGEGEKLFF. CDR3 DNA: TGTGCCAGCAGCTTATTTGGAGGGGAAGGGGAAAAACTGTTTTTT.

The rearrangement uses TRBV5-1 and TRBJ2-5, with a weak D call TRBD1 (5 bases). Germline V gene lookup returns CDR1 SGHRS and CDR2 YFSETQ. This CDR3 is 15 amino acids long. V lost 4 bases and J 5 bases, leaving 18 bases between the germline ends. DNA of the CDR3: TGCGCCAGCAGCCCCAACACGCAGGGTCAGGAGACCCAGTACTTC. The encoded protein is CASSPNTQGQETQYF.

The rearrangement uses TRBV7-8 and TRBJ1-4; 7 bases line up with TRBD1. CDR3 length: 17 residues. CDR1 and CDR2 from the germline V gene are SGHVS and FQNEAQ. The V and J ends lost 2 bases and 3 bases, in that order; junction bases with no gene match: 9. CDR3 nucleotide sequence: TGTGCCAGCAGCTTATACGGCAGGGGGTCCGCTAATGAAAAACTGTTTTTT. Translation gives CASSLYGRGSANEKLFF.

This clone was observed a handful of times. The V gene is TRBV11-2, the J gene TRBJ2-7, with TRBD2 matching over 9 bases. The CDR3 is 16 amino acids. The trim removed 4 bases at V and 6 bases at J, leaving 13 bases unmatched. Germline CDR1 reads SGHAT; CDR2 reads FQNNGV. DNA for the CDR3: TGTGCCAGCAGCTCCCCACAGGGACTAGCATCGGTCGAGCAGTACTTC. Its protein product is CASSSPQGLASVEQYF.

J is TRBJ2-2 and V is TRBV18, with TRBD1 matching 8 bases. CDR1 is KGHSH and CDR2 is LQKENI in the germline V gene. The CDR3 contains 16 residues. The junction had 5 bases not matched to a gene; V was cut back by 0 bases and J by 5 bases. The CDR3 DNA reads TGTGCCAGCTCACCACCGGCAGGGGGCAAAACCGGGGAGCTGTTTTTT. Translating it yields CASSPPAGGKTGELFF.

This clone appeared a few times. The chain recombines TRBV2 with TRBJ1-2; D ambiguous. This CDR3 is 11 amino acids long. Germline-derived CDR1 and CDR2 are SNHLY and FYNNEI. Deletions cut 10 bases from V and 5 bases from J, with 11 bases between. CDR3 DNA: TGTGCCACCTCAGACATTTATGGCTACACCTTC. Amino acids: CATSDIYGYTF.

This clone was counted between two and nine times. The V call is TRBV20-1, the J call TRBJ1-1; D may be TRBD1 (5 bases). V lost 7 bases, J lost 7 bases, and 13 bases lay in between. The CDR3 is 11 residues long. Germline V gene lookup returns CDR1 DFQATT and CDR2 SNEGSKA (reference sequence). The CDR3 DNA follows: TGCAGTGGGGGCGGGAAAAATGAAGCTTTCTTT. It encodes CSGGGKNEAFF.